Listed below are T cell receptor beta chains from one sample, sequenced in a study of blood T cell repertoires in COVID-19. Profiled with immunoSEQ multiplex PCR; TCRdb holds only in-frame clones, not every one. The data show some 270,000 clones, 80% to 85% seen once. Sequenced sample: PBMCs or T cells enriched from blood (not recorded which). Receptors were obtained from a man between 45 and 60 years old who had recovered from COVID-19. Both conserved end residues are part of each CDR3. D genes are given only for firm matches. Size tells how often a clone was seen (once, few, many) or the class of an expanded clone, and some rows leave it out.

clone_size d_call j_call v_call cdr3_nt cdr3_aa
. . TRBJ1-1 TRBV9 TGTGCCAGCAGCGTAGGGGGGCAAGGAACTGAAGCTTTCTTT CASSVGGQGTEAFF
. . TRBJ2-2 TRBV7-3 TGTGCCAGCAGCCAGTGGTCGGGGGGCGTTACCGGGGAGCTGTTTTTT CASSQWSGGVTGELFF
. . TRBJ2-5 TRBV7-6 TGTGCCAGCAGCTTAGGGAGCAGGGTCAAAGAGACCCAGTACTTC CASSLGSRVKETQYF
few TRBD1 TRBJ2-3 TRBV18 TGTGCCAGCCGGTCACTTACGGGACAGGGCTCAGGGGGCACAGATACGCAGTATTTT CASRSLTGQGSGGTDTQYF
once . TRBJ1-4 TRBV11-2 TGTGCCAGCGGAACTTGGGGCGGTCGGCAGGGGACTAATGAAAAACTGTTTTTT CASGTWGGRQGTNEKLFF
. TRBD1 TRBJ1-3 TRBV4-1 TGCGCCAGCAGCCAAGCGGGACAGGGAGCCAACACCATATATTTT CASSQAGQGANTIYF
. . TRBJ2-1 TRBV28 TGTGCCAGCAGCCGAACAGGGCAGTTCAATGAGCAGTTCTTC CASSRTGQFNEQFF
. . TRBJ1-1 TRBV7-2 TGTGCCAGCAGCTTAGCAATGAGGAACACTGAAGCTTTCTTT CASSLAMRNTEAFF
. TRBD1 TRBJ1-1 TRBV28 TGTGCCAGCAGTTTCCAAGGGGGCTCAGCTGAAGCTTTCTTT CASSFQGGSAEAFF
. . TRBJ1-2 TRBV6-5 TGTGCCAGCAGCCACGACGAGGAGAGGGACTATGGCTACACCTTC CASSHDEERDYGYTF
. . TRBJ1-4 TRBV7-9 TGTGCCAGCAGCTTAGGGACTAGGCAAGAAAAACTGTTTTTT CASSLGTRQEKLFF